This TCR beta chain was retrieved from a study of technical replicates of blood from several donors. Germline CDR1 reads SGHVS; CDR2 reads FNYEAQ. CDR3 size: 14 residues. V shed 6 bases and J shed 5 bases, with 17 bases lying between them. The method was immunoSEQ multiplex PCR; TCRdb's version includes in-frame clones alone and lacks a portion of them. The sample has fewer than 95,000 clones, 94% seen once. The receptor comes from a human donor in good health. The chain has TRBV7-6 and TRBJ2-7; D possibly corresponds to TRBD2 (5 bases). Sequenced: T cells isolated from PBMCs. CDR3 nucleotide sequence: TGTGCCAGCAGTTTCGCGATTGGGAGCAACGAGCAGTACTTC. Translation: CASSFAIGSNEQYF.